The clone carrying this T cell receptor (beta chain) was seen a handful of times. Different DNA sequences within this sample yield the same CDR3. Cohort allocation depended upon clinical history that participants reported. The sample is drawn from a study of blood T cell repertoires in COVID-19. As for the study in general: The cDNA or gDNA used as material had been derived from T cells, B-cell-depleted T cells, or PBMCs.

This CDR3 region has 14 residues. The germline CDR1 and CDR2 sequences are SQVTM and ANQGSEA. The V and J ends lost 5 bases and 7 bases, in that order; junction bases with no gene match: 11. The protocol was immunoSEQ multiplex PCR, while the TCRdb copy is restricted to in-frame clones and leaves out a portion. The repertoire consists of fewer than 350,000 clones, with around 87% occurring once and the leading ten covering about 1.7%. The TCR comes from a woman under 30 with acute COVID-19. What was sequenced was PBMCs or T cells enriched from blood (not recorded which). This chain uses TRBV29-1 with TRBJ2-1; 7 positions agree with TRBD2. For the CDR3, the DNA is TGCAGCGTTCCTAGGGGCGGGAGATCGAATGAGCAGTTCTTC. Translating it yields CSVPRGGRSNEQFF.